The 17 T cell receptor beta chains listed next were all sequenced from one sample in a study of CD8+ T cells in alopecia areata. Treatment specified: oral pan-JAK inhibitor, 5-10 mg twice daily. The authors extracted RNA and reverse transcribed it into cDNA as the sequencing template. The table came from immunoSEQ multiplex PCR; TCRdb's copy has only in-frame clones and leaves some out. The sample records approximately 170,000 clones, 60% being singletons. The sample was CD4+ T cells sorted from blood, taken at week 4, from a patient treated with tofacitinib. All receptors derive from a human donor with alopecia areata.

The chain couples TRBV2 to TRBJ2-5, with 8 bases that match TRBD1. V was clipped by 6 bases and J by 1 base; unmatched bases: 7. The germline V gene encodes CDR1 SNHLY and CDR2 FYNNEI. The length of the CDR3 is 15 residues. CDR3 DNA sequence: TGTGCCAGCAGGATGAACAGGGGGGTCCAAGAGACCCAGTACTTC. This gives the protein CASRMNRGVQETQYF.

The V call is TRBV10-3, the J call TRBJ1-1; perhaps TRBD1 as D (5 bases). Germline V lookup: CDR1 ENHRY, CDR2 SYGVKD. Trimming stripped 10 bases from V and 1 base from J, with 10 bases between. The CDR3 sequence is 12 residues long. Here the CDR3 reads CATDSPNTEAFF. The CDR3 DNA reads TGTGCCACCGACAGCCCGAACACTGAAGCTTTCTTT.

The J gene is TRBJ1-2, the V gene TRBV2; D not certain. V lost 5 bases, J lost 0 bases, and 13 bases lay in between. Looked up from germline, CDR1 is SNHLY and CDR2 is FYNNEI. CDR3 length equals 15 residues. The CDR3 DNA reads as TGTGCCAGCAGTCCGCTTGGGCGAGCTAACTATGGCTACACCTTC. Translating it yields CASSPLGRANYGYTF.

The chain uses TRBV30 and TRBJ1-2; D uncertain. Germline assignment: CDR1 GTSNPN and CDR2 SVGIG (reference sequence). The CDR3 totals 12 residues. V was clipped by 0 bases and J by 5 bases, with 7 bases between them. The CDR3 sequence is CAWSVAVYGYTF. In DNA form, the CDR3 reads TGTGCCTGGAGTGTAGCCGTATATGGCTACACCTTC. The full variable domain, completed using reference TRBV30 and TRBJ1-2, is SQTIHQWPATLVQPVGSPLSLECTVEGTSNPNLYWYRQAAGRGLQLLFYSVGIGQISSEVPQNLSASRPQDRQFILSSKKLLLSDSGFYLCAWSVAVYGYTFGSGTRLTVV.

J is TRBJ1-2 and V is TRBV7-2, with 7 bases fitting TRBD1. This CDR3 has 12 residues. CDR1 is SGHTA and CDR2 is FQGNSA in the germline V gene. V lost 5 bases to trimming and J lost 8 bases; unmatched junction nucleotides: 5. The CDR3 coding sequence is TGTGCCAGCAGCGACAGGGAGGTGGGCTACACCTTC. Translated, it gives CASSDREVGYTF.

The rearrangement joins TRBV12-5 to TRBJ1-1; a possible D gene is TRBD1 (5 bases). This CDR3 region has 13 residues. CDR1 is LGHNT, CDR2 FRNRAP, per germline. The V and J ends lost 5 bases and 4 bases respectively, with 11 bases between them. The CDR3 is CASGPSGSTEAFF. CDR3 nucleotide sequence: TGTGCTAGTGGTCCCTCAGGGAGCACTGAAGCTTTCTTT.

This chain links TRBV23-1 with TRBJ2-5, with D hard to call. TRBV23-1 is flagged as an ORF with uncertain function. CDR3 size: 14 residues. V lost 5 bases and J lost 5, with 15 bases in between. CDR3 sequence reads: CASSKPRDMETQYF. In DNA form, the CDR3 reads TGCGCCAGCAGTAAACCGAGAGACATGGAGACCCAGTACTTC.

This clone was observed once. The chain couples TRBV6-6 to TRBJ2-6; D not resolved. The CDR3 covers 15 residues. V was cut by 2 bases and J by 3 bases, with 8 bases left in between. Germline values: CDR1 MNHNY, CDR2 SVGAGI (reference sequence). The CDR3 DNA reads TGTGCCAGCAGTTACACGGGTCTTGGGGCCAACGTCCTGACTTTC. It encodes CASSYTGLGANVLTF.

A few counts support this clone. The V call is TRBV29-1, the J call TRBJ2-2, with D tentatively TRBD1 (6 bases). The germline CDR1 and CDR2 sequences are SQVTM and ANQGSEA. This CDR3 spans 13 amino acids. The V end lost 6 bases, the J end lost 4 bases, and 12 bases lay between the germline ends. This chain's CDR3 is CSVRQGTTGELFF. The CDR3 nucleotides are TGCAGCGTACGCCAGGGGACCACCGGGGAGCTGTTTTTT.

The genes are TRBV5-6 and TRBJ2-1; 8 nucleotides line up with TRBD1. Per the germline V gene, CDR1 is SGHDT and CDR2 is YYEEEE. J was trimmed by 2 bases and V by 4 bases; bases with no gene match: 5. The length of the CDR3 is 15 residues. CDR3 region: CASSKGQVTYNEQFF. CDR3 nucleotides: TGTGCCAGCAGCAAGGGACAGGTCACCTACAATGAGCAGTTCTTC.

This chain connects TRBV9 to TRBJ1-2, with D unclear. Germline assignment: CDR1 SGDLS and CDR2 YYNGEE. The CDR3 length is 11 residues. V shed 4 bases and J shed 8 bases, with 9 bases lying between them. In DNA, the CDR3 is TGTGCCAGCAGCTTCGGGTACGGCTACACCTTC. As protein: CASSFGYGYTF.

In regard to this clone: Because it lacks the conserved phenylalanine or tryptophan at the end, this CDR3 is likely a read error. The chain combines TRBV6-5 with TRBJ1-1, with TRBD1 identical over 7 bases. Germline V gives CDR1 MNHEY, CDR2 SVGAGI. The CDR3 contains 12 residues. For the CDR3, the DNA is TGTGCCGGCAGCGCCCCGACAGGGTTGGCTTTCCTT. It is translated as CAGSAPTGLAFL.

In the case of this clone: Other DNA sequences in this sample translate to the same CDR3. The CDR3 reads CSVGNYNEQFF. For the CDR3, the DNA is TGCAGCGTTGGAAACTACAATGAGCAGTTCTTC. J is TRBJ2-1 and V is TRBV29-1; D uncertain. The CDR3 has 11 residues. Germline CDR1 and CDR2: SQVTM and ANQGSEA. Trimming cost V 4 bases and J 3 bases, with 4 bases left between them.

The chain links TRBV19 to TRBJ1-2, with TRBD1 matching over 7 bases. Trimming removed 2 bases from V and 5 bases from J; junction bases left unmatched: 5. The germline V gene has CDR1 LNHDA and CDR2 SQIVND (reference sequence). The CDR3 has 14 amino acids. CDR3: CASSIKQGPYGYTF. The CDR3 DNA reads as TGTGCCAGTAGTATAAAACAGGGGCCGTATGGCTACACCTTC.

The chain uses TRBV6-5 and TRBJ2-1, with 8 bases fitting TRBD2. The germline gives CDR1 MNHEY, CDR2 SVGAGI. The CDR3 runs 15 residues. V shed 4 bases and J 7 bases; nucleotides not matched to a gene: 9. The CDR3: CASSSGREVVNEQFF. CDR3 bases: TGTGCCAGCAGTTCCGGGCGGGAGGTGGTGAATGAGCAGTTCTTC.

This clone was seen a few times. The V call is TRBV4-1, the J call TRBJ2-6, with 8 bases matching TRBD1. After removal of 6 bases from V and 0 bases from J, the junction contained 4 bases not matched to a gene. The CDR3 is 16 residues long. Germline V CDR1 and CDR2: MGHRA, YSYEKL. CDR3 sequence: CASRLTGGSGANVLTF. As DNA, the CDR3 is TGCGCCAGCAGACTTACAGGGGGCTCTGGGGCCAACGTCCTGACTTTC.

This clone has a handful of counts. CDR3 loop: CSGRQETQYF. As DNA, the CDR3 is TGCAGCGGAAGGCAAGAGACCCAGTACTTC. The V call is TRBV29-1, the J call TRBJ2-5; no clear D. In germline, CDR1 is SQVTM, CDR2 ANQGSEA. The CDR3 has 10 residues. V gave up 7 bases and J gave up 2 bases, with 5 bases separating them. Filled out from reference TRBV29-1 and TRBJ2-5, the complete variable domain reads SAVISQKPSRDICQRGTSLTIQCQVDSQVTMMFWYRQQPGQSLTLIATANQGSEATYESGFVIDKFPISRPNLTFSTLTVSNMSPEDSSIYLCSGRQETQYFGPGTRLLVL.